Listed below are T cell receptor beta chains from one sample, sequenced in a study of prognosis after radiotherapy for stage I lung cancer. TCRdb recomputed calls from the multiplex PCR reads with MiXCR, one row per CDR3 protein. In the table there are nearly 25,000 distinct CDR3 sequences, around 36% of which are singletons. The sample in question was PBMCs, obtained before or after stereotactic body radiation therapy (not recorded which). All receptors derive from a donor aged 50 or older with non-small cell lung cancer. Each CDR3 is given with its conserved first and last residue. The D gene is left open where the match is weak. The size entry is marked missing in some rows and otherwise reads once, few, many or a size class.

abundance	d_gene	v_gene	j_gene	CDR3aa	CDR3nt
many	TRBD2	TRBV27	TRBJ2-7	CASSLAGYAYEQYF	TGTGCCAGCAGCCTAGCGGGATATGCCTACGAGCAGTACTTC
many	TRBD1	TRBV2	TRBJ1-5	CASRRPGQGGQPQHF	TGTGCCAGCAGGCGACCGGGACAGGGAGGTCAGCCCCAGCATTTT
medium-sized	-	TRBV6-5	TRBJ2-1	CASSYSQAVNEQFF	TGTGCCAGCAGTTACTCTCAAGCGGTTAATGAGCAGTTCTTC
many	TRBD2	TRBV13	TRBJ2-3	CASSLSGLAVTDTQYF	TGTGCCAGCAGCTTATCGGGACTAGCGGTCACAGATACGCAGTATTTT
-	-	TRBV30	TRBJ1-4	CAWGVGGSGSKLFF	TGTGCCTGGGGGGTGGGGGGGTCAGGATCAAAACTGTTTTTT
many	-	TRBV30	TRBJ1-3	CAWSVNSGGSGNTIYF	TGTGCCTGGAGTGTTAACAGTGGAGGCTCTGGAAACACCATATATTTT
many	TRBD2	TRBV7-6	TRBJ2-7	CASSSGLAGVSGEQYF	TGTGCCAGCAGCTCGGGACTAGCGGGAGTATCGGGCGAGCAGTACTTC
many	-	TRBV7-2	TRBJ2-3	CASSFPADTQYF	TGTGCCAGCAGCTTCCCGGCAGATACGCAGTATTTT
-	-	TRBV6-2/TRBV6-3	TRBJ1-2	CASSEHGAYYVYTF	TGTGCCAGCAGTGAACACGGGGCATATTATGTCTACACCTTC
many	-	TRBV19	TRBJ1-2	CASSIMASNYGYTF	TGTGCCAGTAGTATAATGGCCAGTAACTATGGCTACACCTTC
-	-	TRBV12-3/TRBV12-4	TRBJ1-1	CASRRGAEAFF	TGTGCCAGCAGGAGGGGAGCTGAAGCTTTCTTT
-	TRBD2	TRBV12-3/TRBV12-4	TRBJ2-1	CAGRGDFNNEQFF	TGTGCCGGCCGGGGGGACTTTAACAATGAGCAGTTCTTC
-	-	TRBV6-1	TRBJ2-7	CASSEVASYSYEEYF	TGTGCCAGCAGTGAAGTAGCGAGCTACTCCTACGAGGAGTACTTC
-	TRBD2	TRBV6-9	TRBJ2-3	CASSSPRWRSGGSADTQYF	TGTGCCAGCAGTTCCCCCCGGTGGAGGAGCGGGGGGTCTGCAGATACGCAGTATTTT